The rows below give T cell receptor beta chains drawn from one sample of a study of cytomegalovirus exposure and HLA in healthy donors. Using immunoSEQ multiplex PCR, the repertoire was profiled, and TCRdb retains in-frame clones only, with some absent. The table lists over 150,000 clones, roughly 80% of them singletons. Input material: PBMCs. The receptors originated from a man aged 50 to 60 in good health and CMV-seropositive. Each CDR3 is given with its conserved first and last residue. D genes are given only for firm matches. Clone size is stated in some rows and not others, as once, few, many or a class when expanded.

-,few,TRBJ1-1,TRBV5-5,CASSGGLRATEAFF,TGTGCCAGCAGCGGGGGACTCCGGGCCACTGAAGCTTTCTTT
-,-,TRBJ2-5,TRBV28,CASSLPRGGETQYF,TGTGCCAGCAGCCTGCCGCGGGGAGGCGAGACCCAGTACTTC
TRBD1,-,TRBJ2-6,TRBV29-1,CSVGQGASGANVLTF,TGCAGCGTTGGCCAGGGGGCATCTGGGGCCAACGTCCTGACTTTC
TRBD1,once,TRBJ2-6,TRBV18,CASSPRGQGRPGANVLTF,TGTGCCAGCTCACCTCGTGGACAGGGTAGGCCTGGGGCCAACGTCCTGACTTTC
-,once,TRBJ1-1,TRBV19,CASSVYGHEQAFF,TGTGCCAGTAGTGTGTACGGACACGAGCAAGCTTTCTTT
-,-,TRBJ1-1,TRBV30,CAWSGAANTEAFF,TGTGCCTGGAGTGGGGCAGCAAACACTGAAGCTTTCTTT
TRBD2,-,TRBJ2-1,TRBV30,CAWSWSGGMNEQFF,TGTGCCTGGAGTTGGAGCGGGGGGATGAATGAGCAGTTCTTC
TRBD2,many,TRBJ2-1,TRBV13,CASLLAGGSYNEQFF,TGTGCCAGCCTCCTTGCGGGGGGTTCCTACAATGAGCAGTTCTTC
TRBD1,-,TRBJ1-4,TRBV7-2,CASSLPGTGEEKLFF,TGTGCCAGCAGCTTACCGGGGACAGGGGAAGAAAAACTGTTTTTT
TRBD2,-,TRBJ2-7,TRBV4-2,CASSQEFHAPGTSGGMSYEQYF,TGTGCCAGCAGCCAAGAATTCCACGCCCCCGGGACTAGCGGGGGGATGAGCTACGAGCAGTACTTC
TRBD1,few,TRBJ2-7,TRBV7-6,CASSLVSGQGASYEQYF,TGTGCCAGCAGCTTAGTTTCGGGACAGGGGGCATCCTACGAGCAGTACTTC
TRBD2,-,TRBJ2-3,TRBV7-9,CASSLTSGGPTDTQYF,TGTGCCAGCAGCTTGACTAGCGGGGGGCCCACAGATACGCAGTATTTT
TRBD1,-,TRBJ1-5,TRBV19,CASTPARQGGNQPQHF,TGTGCCAGTACGCCCGCTCGACAGGGGGGCAATCAGCCCCAGCATTTT
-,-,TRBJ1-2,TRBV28,CASLGLGTNYGYTF,TGTGCCAGTTTGGGGCTCGGAACTAACTATGGCTACACCTTC
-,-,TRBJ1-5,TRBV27,CASSLTALYQPQHF,TGTGCCAGCAGTTTGACAGCCCTTTATCAGCCCCAGCATTTT
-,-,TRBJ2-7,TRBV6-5,CASDPGQSYEQYF,TGTGCCAGTGATCCGGGACAATCCTACGAGCAGTACTTC
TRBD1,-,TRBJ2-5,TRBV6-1,CASTRGTGQETQYF,TGTGCCAGCACGAGGGGGACAGGGCAAGAGACCCAGTACTTC
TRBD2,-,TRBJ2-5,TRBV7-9,CSSSLGGTRQETQYF,TGTTCCAGCAGCTTAGGGGGGACTAGACAAGAGACCCAGTACTTC
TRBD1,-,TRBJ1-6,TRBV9,CASSSGTGQGPLHF,TGTGCCAGCAGCTCCGGGACAGGGCAGGGACCCCTCCACTTT
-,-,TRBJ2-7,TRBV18,CASSFLAGQGGEQYF,TGTGCCAGCTCATTCCTAGCGGGCCAGGGGGGGGAGCAGTACTTC
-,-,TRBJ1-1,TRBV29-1,CSVGQWNTEAFF,TGCAGCGTTGGTCAGTGGAACACTGAAGCTTTCTTT
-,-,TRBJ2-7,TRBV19,CASSHGGYEQYF,TGTGCCAGTAGTCACGGGGGCTACGAGCAGTACTTC
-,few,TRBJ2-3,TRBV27,CASSLIAGEQYF,TGTGCCAGCAGTTTAATTGCCGGGGAGCAGTATTTT
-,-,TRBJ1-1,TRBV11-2,CASSSGHKNTEAFF,TGTGCCAGCAGCTCGGGACATAAGAACACTGAAGCTTTCTTT
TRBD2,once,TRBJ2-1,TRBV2,CASSGRSGRFTAYNEQLF,TGTGCCAGCAGTGGACGTAGCGGGAGGTTTACCGCCTACAATGAGCAGCTCTTC
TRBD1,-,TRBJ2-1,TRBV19,CASSIDPPDRGGDEEQFF,TGTGCCAGTAGTATAGATCCTCCGGACAGGGGCGGGGACGAGGAGCAGTTCTTC
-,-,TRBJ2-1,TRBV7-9,CASSLVPSPRNEQFF,TGTGCCAGCAGCTTAGTCCCGAGCCCTAGGAATGAGCAGTTCTTC
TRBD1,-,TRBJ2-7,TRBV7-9,CASSLAPRGDRVYEQYF,TGTGCCAGCAGCTTAGCGCCTCGGGGGGACAGGGTCTACGAGCAGTACTTC
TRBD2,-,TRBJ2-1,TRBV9,CASSPGTSNEQFF,TGTGCCAGCAGCCCGGGGACTAGCAATGAGCAGTTCTTC
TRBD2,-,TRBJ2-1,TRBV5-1,CASSLAIAGDSDEQFF,TGCGCCAGCAGCTTGGCCATAGCGGGAGATAGTGATGAGCAGTTCTTC
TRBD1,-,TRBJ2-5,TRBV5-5,CASSLMPIGTAQETQYF,TGTGCCAGCAGCTTAATGCCCATAGGGACAGCCCAAGAGACCCAGTACTTC
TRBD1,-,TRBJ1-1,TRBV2,CASSGTGFYTEAFF,TGTGCCAGCAGTGGGACAGGGTTTTACACTGAAGCTTTCTTT
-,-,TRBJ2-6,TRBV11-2,CASSLEASGANVLTF,TGTGCCAGCAGCTTAGAAGCCTCTGGGGCCAACGTCCTGACTTTC
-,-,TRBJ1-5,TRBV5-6,CASSLYYSNQPQHF,TGTGCCAGCAGCTTGTACTATAGCAATCAGCCCCAGCATTTT
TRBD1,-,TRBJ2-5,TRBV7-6,CATGDLGTGMGETQYF,TGTGCTACCGGTGACCTTGGGACAGGGATGGGAGAGACCCAGTACTTC
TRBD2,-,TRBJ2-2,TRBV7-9,CASRASGGITGELFF,TGTGCCAGCAGGGCTAGCGGGGGGATCACCGGGGAGCTGTTTTTT
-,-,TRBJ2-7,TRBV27,CASSSTYEQYF,TGTGCCAGCAGTTCAACCTACGAGCAGTACTTC
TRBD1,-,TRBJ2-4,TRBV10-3,CATRNTPGQGESIDIQYF,TGTGCCACCCGAAACACCCCGGGACAGGGAGAAAGTATAGACATTCAGTACTTC
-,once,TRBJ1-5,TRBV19,CASSLGGKAGNQPQHF,TGTGCCAGTAGTCTCGGGGGTAAGGCCGGCAATCAGCCCCAGCATTTT
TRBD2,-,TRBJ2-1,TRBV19,CASSISSGRAGEQFF,TGTGCCAGTAGTATTTCAAGCGGGAGGGCCGGTGAGCAGTTCTTC
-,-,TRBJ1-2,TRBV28,CATLDRSHGGYTF,TGTGCCACCCTCGACCGGAGCCACGGCGGCTACACCTTC
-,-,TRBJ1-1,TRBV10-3,CAIGRERGDAFF,TGTGCCATCGGCCGGGAGCGGGGGGACGCTTTCTTT